These 8 T cell receptor beta chains originate from one sample sequenced in a study of T cells in Graves' hyperthyroidism and ophthalmopathy. RNA transcripts were the template for amplifying TCR beta CDR3 regions. Initially, a first-round RT-PCR of the TCR CDR3 employed the HTBI primer set. TCRdb re-analysed the multiplex PCR reads in MiXCR, keeping a single row per CDR3 protein. The sample carries about 700,000 distinct CDR3 sequences, about 15% recorded once. Sequences were obtained from blood. The receptor set was obtained from a woman between 18 and 29 years old with Graves' hyperthyroidism.

The rearrangement links TRBV28 to TRBJ2-2; D may match TRBD1 or TRBD2 (6 bases each). V was pared by 8 bases and J by 9 bases, with 16 bases between. Germline V gene data show CDR1 as MDHEN and CDR2 as SYDVKM. CDR3 length: 13 residues. This chain's CDR3 is CASVAGQDRELFF. Here the CDR3 DNA reads TGTGCCAGCGTGGCGGGACAAGACCGGGAGCTGTTTTTT.

The chain employs TRBV6-1 and TRBJ2-7; D assignment may be TRBD1 or TRBD2 (6 bases each). Deletions cut 8 bases from V and 5 bases from J, with 22 bases between. This CDR3 contains 15 residues. Germline values: CDR1 MNHNS, CDR2 SASEGT. CDR3 residues: CASFSRTGRKDEQYF. DNA of the CDR3: TGTGCCAGCTTTTCCCGTACAGGGAGGAAAGACGAGCAGTACTTC.

This clonotype was observed at least ten times. The rearrangement uses TRBV20-1 and TRBJ2-5; TRBD2 might be the D (5 bases). This CDR3 is built from 14 residues. CDR1 is DFQATT and CDR2 is SNEGSKA in the germline V gene (reference sequence). V lost 5 bases to trimming and J lost 6 bases, with 19 bases between them. CDR3 amino acids: CSAGPLDRGQTQYF. The CDR3 DNA follows: TGCAGTGCTGGCCCTTTGGACCGCGGGCAGACCCAGTACTTC.

This clonotype was seen many times. The V call is TRBV20-1, the J call TRBJ2-2; TRBD2 aligns across 8 bases. Unmatched junction bases numbered 6, after V lost 6 bases and J lost 0 bases. Germline V lookup: CDR1 DFQATT, CDR2 SNEGSKA (reference sequence). The CDR3 extends over 15 amino acids. The CDR3 region has the DNA TGCAGTGCGCCTCTAGCGGGCGCGAACACCGGGGAGCTGTTTTTT. This sequence encodes CSAPLAGANTGELFF.

This clonotype was counted at least ten times. V usage is TRBV7-2 and J usage is TRBJ2-7; D remains unclear. Trimming removed 7 bases at V and 5 bases at J, with 21 bases between. Per the germline V gene, CDR1 is SGHTA and CDR2 is FQGNSA. The CDR3 is 15 amino acids. For the CDR3, the DNA is TGTGCCAGCACCTTCGTCAGTGGCGGCGGCGACGAGCAGTACTTC. This codes for CASTFVSGGGDEQYF.

This clonotype was detected only a few times. The V call is TRBV4-2, the J call TRBJ2-3, with 10 bases identical to TRBD1. The CDR3 sequence is 16 residues long. Trimming removed 4 bases from V and 4 bases from J; junction bases left unmatched: 8. Germline V gene sequence: CDR1 LGHNA, CDR2 YNFKEQ. The CDR3 sequence: CASSPNTGTGADTQYF. DNA of the CDR3: TGTGCCAGCAGCCCAAATACCGGGACAGGGGCAGATACGCAGTATTTT.

CDR3 loop: CASSPTQGRRSLGANVLTF. CDR3 nucleotides: TGTGCCAGCAGCCCCACCCAGGGCCGAAGATCCCTTGGGGCCAACGTCCTGACTTTC. V usage is TRBV3-1 and J usage is TRBJ2-6; perhaps TRBD1 as D (5 bases). From germline, CDR1 is LGHDT and CDR2 YNNKEL (reference sequence). CDR3 length: 19 residues. Trimming stripped 4 bases from V and 3 bases from J, with 22 bases between.

This clonotype was recorded at least ten times. V gene TRBV15 combines with J gene TRBJ2-1, with D unclear. The V and J ends lost 6 bases and 2 bases respectively, with 14 bases between them. The CDR3 has 15 residues. Germline V gene lookup returns CDR1 LNHNV and CDR2 YYDKDF (reference sequence). DNA for the CDR3: TGTGCCACCAGGGACCGGGCCCACGCCTACAATGAGCAGTTCTTC. Its translation: CATRDRAHAYNEQFF. The full variable domain, with the rest looked up from reference TRBV15 and TRBJ2-1, is DAMVIQNPRYQVTQFGKPVTLSCSQTLNHNVMYWYQQKSSQAPKLLFHYYDKDFNNEADTPDNFQSRRPNTSFCFLDIRSPGLGDTAMYLCATRDRAHAYNEQFFGPGTRLTVL.